This TCR beta chain is drawn from a study of T cell responses to AZD1222 COVID-19 vaccine. Study results and limitations: Repertoires were sampled only after the peak T cell response. An increase in Spike-specific TCR breadth and depth was observed after two AZD1222 doses.

Assay: immunoSEQ multiplex PCR; the TCRdb copy retains only in-frame clones and omits some. The sample comprises 66,000 or so clones, more than 65% of which are singletons, and around 20% rests with the top ten. Concerning this clone itself: No antigen is known for it.

Trimming shortened V by 4 bases and J by 4 bases, and 9 bases separated the two germline ends. The length of the CDR3 is 13 residues. CDR1 SGHDT and CDR2 YYEEEE come from the germline V gene. The rearrangement links TRBV5-6 to TRBJ1-5; D gene uncertain. This TCR was sampled from an adult in good health. The sample here was peripheral blood, taken on day 0 of MenACWY control vaccination. The CDR3 region is CASSAARNQPQHF. As DNA, the CDR3 is TGTGCCAGCAGCGCCGCGAGGAATCAGCCCCAGCATTTT. Combining the CDR3 with reference TRBV5-6 and TRBJ1-5 gives the whole variable domain DAGVTQSPTHLIKTRGQQVTLRCSPKSGHDTVSWYQQALGQGPQFIFQYYEEEERQRGNFPDRFSGHQFPNYSSELNVNALLLGDSALYLCASSAARNQPQHFGDGTRLSIL.